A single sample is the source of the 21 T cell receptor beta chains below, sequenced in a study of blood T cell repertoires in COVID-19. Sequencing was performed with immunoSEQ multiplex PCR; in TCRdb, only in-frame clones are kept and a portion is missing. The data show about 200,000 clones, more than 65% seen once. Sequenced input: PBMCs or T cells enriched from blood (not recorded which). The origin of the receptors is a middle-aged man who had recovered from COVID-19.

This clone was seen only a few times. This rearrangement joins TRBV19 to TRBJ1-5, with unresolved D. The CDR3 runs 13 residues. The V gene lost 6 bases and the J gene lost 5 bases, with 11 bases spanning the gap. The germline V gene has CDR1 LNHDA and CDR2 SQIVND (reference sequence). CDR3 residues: CASSQNEYQPQHF. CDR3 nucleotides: TGTGCCAGTAGCCAAAATGAGTATCAGCCCCAGCATTTT. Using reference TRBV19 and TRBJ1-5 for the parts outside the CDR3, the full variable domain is DGGITQSPKYLFRKEGQNVTLSCEQNLNHDAMYWYRQDPGQGLRLIYYSQIVNDFQKGDIAEGYSVSREKKESFPLTVTSAQKNPTAFYLCASSQNEYQPQHFGDGTRLSIL.

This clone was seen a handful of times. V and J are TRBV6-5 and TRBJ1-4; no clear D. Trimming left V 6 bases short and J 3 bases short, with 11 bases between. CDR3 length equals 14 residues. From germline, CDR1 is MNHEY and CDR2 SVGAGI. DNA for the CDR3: TGTGCCAGCAGGATGACTGTTTCTAATGAAAAACTGTTTTTT. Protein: CASRMTVSNEKLFF.

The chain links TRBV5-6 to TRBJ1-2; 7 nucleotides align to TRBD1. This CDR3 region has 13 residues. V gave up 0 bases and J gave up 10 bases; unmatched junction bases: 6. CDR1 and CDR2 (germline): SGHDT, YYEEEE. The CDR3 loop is CASSLVQGGDYTF. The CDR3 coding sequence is TGTGCCAGCAGCTTGGTGCAGGGGGGTGACTACACCTTC.

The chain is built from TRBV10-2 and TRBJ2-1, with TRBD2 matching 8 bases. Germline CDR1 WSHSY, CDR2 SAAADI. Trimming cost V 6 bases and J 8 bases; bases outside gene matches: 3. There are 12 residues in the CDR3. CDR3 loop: CASSGGAYEQFF. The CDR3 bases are TGCGCCAGCAGCGGGGGGGCCTATGAGCAGTTCTTC.

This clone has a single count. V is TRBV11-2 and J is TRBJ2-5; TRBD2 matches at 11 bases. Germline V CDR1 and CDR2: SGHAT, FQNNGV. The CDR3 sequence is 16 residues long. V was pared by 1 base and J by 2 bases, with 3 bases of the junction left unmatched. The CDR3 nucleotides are TGTGCCAGCAGCTTAGGACTAGCGGGGAGGCAAGAGACCCAGTACTTC. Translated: CASSLGLAGRQETQYF.

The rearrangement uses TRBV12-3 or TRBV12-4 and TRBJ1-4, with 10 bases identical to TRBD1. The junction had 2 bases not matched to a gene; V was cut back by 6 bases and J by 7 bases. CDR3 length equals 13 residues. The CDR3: CASSGQGVEKLFF. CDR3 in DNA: TGTGCCAGCAGCGGACAGGGGGTTGAAAAACTGTTTTTT.

DNA of the CDR3: TGTGCCAGCAGCCAAGATCTGAGAGCCCTGGAGAGCAATGAGCAGTTCTTC. It translates to CASSQDLRALESNEQFF. This chain uses TRBV3-1 (or the pseudogene TRBV3-2) with TRBJ2-1; no clear D. The V end lost 0 bases, the J end lost 6 bases, and 18 bases lay between the germline ends. The CDR3 spans 17 residues. Germline CDR1 and CDR2: LGHDT and YNNKEL (reference sequence).

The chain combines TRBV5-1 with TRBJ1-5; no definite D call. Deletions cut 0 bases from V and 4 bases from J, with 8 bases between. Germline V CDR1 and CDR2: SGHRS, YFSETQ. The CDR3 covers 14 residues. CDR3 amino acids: CASSLDSGNQPQHF. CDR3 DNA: TGCGCCAGCAGCTTGGACAGCGGGAATCAGCCCCAGCATTTT.

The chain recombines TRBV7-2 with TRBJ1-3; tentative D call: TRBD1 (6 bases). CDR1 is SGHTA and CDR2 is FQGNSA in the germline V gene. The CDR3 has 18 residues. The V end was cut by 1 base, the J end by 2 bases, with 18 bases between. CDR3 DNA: TGTGCCAGCAGCTTAGTAGAAGGAGGACAGCGTCCTGGAAACACCATATATTTT. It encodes CASSLVEGGQRPGNTIYF.

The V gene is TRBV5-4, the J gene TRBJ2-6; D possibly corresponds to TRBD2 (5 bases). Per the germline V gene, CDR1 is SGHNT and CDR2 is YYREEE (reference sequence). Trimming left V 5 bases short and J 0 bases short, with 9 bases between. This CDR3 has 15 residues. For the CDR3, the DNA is TGTGCCAGCAGTGGCGGGCACTCTGGGGCCAACGTCCTGACTTTC. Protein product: CASSGGHSGANVLTF.

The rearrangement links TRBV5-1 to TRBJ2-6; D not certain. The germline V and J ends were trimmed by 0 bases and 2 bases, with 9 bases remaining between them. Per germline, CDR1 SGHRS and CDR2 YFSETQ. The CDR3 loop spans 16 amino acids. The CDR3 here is CASSLGGSPGANVLTF. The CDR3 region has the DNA TGCGCCAGCAGCTTGGGCGGCAGCCCTGGGGCCAACGTCCTGACTTTC. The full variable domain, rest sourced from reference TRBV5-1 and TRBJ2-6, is KAGVTQTPRYLIKTRGQQVTLSCSPISGHRSVSWYQQTPGQGLQFLFEYFSETQRNKGNFPGRFSGRQFSNSRSEMNVSTLELGDSALYLCASSLGGSPGANVLTFGAGSRLTVL.

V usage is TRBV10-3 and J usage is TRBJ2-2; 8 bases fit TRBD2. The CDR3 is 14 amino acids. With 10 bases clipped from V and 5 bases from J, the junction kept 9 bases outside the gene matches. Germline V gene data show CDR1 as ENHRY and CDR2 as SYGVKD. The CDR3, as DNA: TGTGCCACCAGGGAGGCGGGGGGAACCGGGGAGCTGTTTTTT. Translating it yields CATREAGGTGELFF.

CDR3 sequence (DNA): TGTGCCAGCAGCTTGGGTTATTTAGCGGGGGCCTACAATGAGCAGTTCTTC. It codes for CASSLGYLAGAYNEQFF. The chain couples TRBV5-8 to TRBJ2-1, with 9 bases lining up with TRBD2. The germline V gene encodes CDR1 SGHTS and CDR2 YDEGEE. V shed 0 bases and J 2 bases; nucleotides not matched to a gene: 6. The CDR3 consists of 17 residues.

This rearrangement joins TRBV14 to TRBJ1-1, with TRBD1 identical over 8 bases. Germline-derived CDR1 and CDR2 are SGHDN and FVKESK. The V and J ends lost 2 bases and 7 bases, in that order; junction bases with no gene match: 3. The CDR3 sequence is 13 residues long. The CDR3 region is CASSQFRGREAFF. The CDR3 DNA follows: TGTGCCAGCAGCCAATTCAGGGGGCGTGAAGCTTTCTTT.

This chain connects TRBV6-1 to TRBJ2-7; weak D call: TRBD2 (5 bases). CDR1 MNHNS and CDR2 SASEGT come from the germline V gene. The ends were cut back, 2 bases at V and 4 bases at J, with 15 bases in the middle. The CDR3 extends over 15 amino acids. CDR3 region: CASSELYEGRYEQYF. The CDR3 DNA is TGTGCCAGCAGTGAATTATATGAGGGTCGGTACGAGCAGTACTTC.

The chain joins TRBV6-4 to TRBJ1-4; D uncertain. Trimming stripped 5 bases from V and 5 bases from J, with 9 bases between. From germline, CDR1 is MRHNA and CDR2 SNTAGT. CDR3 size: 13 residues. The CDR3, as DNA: TGTGCCAGCAGTACCACACCGAATGAAAAACTGTTTTTT. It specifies CASSTTPNEKLFF.

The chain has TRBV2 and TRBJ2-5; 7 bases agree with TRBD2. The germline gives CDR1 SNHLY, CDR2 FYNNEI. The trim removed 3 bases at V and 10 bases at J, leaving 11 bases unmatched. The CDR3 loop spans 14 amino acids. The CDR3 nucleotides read TGTGCCAGCAGTGATAGGAGGGCAGCGGGAATCCAGTACTTC. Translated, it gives CASSDRRAAGIQYF.

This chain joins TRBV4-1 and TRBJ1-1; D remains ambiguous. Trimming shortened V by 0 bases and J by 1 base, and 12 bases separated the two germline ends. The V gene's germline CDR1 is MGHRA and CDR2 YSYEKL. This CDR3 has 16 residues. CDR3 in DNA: TGCGCCAGCAGCCAAGATAGTAGACGGGGGAACACTGAAGCTTTCTTT. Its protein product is CASSQDSRRGNTEAFF.

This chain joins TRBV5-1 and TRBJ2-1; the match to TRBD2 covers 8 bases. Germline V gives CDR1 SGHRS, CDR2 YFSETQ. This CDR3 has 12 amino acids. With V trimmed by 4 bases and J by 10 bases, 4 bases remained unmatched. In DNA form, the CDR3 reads TGCGCCAGCAGCGACGGACTAGCCGAGCAGTTCTTC. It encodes CASSDGLAEQFF.

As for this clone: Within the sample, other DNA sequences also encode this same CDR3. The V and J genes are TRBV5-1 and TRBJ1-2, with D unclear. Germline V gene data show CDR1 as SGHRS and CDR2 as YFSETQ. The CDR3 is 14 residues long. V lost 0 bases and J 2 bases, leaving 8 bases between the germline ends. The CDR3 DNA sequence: TGCGCCAGCAGCTTGGGTACAGACAACTATGGCTACACCTTC. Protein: CASSLGTDNYGYTF. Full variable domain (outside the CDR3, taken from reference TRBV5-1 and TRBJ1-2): KAGVTQTPRYLIKTRGQQVTLSCSPISGHRSVSWYQQTPGQGLQFLFEYFSETQRNKGNFPGRFSGRQFSNSRSEMNVSTLELGDSALYLCASSLGTDNYGYTFGSGTRLTVV.

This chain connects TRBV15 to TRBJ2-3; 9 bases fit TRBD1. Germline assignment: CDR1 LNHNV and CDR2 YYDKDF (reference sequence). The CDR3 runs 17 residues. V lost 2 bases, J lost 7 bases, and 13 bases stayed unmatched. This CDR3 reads CATSRPFNNRGLHTQYF. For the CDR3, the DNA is TGTGCCACCAGCAGACCATTCAATAACAGGGGGCTCCATACGCAGTATTTT.